This T cell receptor (beta chain) is from a study of breast tumors, draining lymph nodes, adjacent tissues. General study results and limits: Tumors had less TCR diversity than lymph nodes, more than nontumor tissue. Compared with basal-like, luminal-like tumors shared significantly more repertoire with nontumor tissue. Findings are consistent with lymph node origin and intratumoral expansion of most tumor T cells. Tumor T cell lymph node origin was a supported hypothesis, not proven.

In TCRdb, the multiplex PCR reads were re-called with MiXCR into one record per CDR3 protein. This sample carries under 20,000 distinct CDR3 sequences, around 46% of them seen once, and the ten largest clones take 15% to 25%. This clonotype has ten or more counts. Its specificity is unknown. The length of the CDR3 is 19 residues. Germline V CDR1 and CDR2: LGHDT, YNNKEL (reference sequence). The junction had 11 bases not matched to a gene; V was cut back by 5 bases and J by 2 bases. Sequencing was performed on breast tumor tissue. This clonotype was obtained from a female donor with breast cancer. Some clones in this sample may be carry-over from other donors' samples. The chain links TRBV3-1 to TRBJ2-2; 13 bases agree with TRBD2. In DNA form, the CDR3 reads TGTGCCAGCAGCTACGGGACTAGCGGGGCCCGTTTTAACACCGGGGAGCTGTTTTTT. Translation gives CASSYGTSGARFNTGELFF.